The 6 T cell receptor beta chains below all came from one sample that was sequenced in a study of blood T cell repertoires in COVID-19. Generated by immunoSEQ multiplex PCR, the TCRdb table keeps only in-frame clones and is missing some. The table lists 120,000 to 150,000 clones, 65% to 80% of them singletons. The sample was peripheral blood. The receptors originated from a man aged 60 to 69 with acute or convalescent COVID-19.

The chain uses TRBV18 and TRBJ2-2; D may be TRBD1 (5 bases). Trimming shortened V by 8 bases and J by 2 bases, and 9 bases separated the two germline ends. Germline V CDR1 and CDR2: KGHSH, LQKENI. The CDR3 covers 13 residues. The CDR3 loop reads CASQGLNTGELFF. The CDR3 DNA is TGTGCCAGCCAGGGTCTAAACACCGGGGAGCTGTTTTTT. Drawing the rest from reference TRBV18 and TRBJ2-2, the complete variable domain is NAGVMQNPRHLVRRRGQEARLRCSPMKGHSHVYWYRQLPEEGLKFMVYLQKENIIDESGMPKERFSAEFPKEGPSILRIQQVVRGDSAAYFCASQGLNTGELFFGEGSRLTVL.

The chain joins TRBV27 to TRBJ1-3; D unresolved. CDR1 MNHEY and CDR2 SMNVEV come from the germline V gene (reference sequence). The CDR3 spans 13 residues. Trimming shortened V by 10 bases and J by 0 bases, and 10 bases separated the two germline ends. CDR3 region: CATRKSSGNTIYF. The CDR3 nucleotides read TGTGCCACCAGGAAGAGCTCTGGAAACACCATATATTTT.

The gene calls are TRBV29-1 and TRBJ2-2; 8 nucleotides align to TRBD1. Germline V gives CDR1 SQVTM, CDR2 ANQGSEA. The CDR3 has 14 residues. V shed 3 bases and J 5 bases; nucleotides not matched to a gene: 5. The DNA of the CDR3 is TGCAGCGTTGAGGGGACAGGACGGACCGGGGAGCTGTTTTTT. Its translation is CSVEGTGRTGELFF.

The chain uses TRBV6-6 and TRBJ1-6, with TRBD1 identical over 9 bases. This CDR3 comprises 14 residues. Per germline, CDR1 MNHNY and CDR2 SVGAGI (reference sequence). J lost 10 bases, V lost 4 bases, and 5 bases had no gene match. The CDR3 protein is CASSSGQGGSPLHF. DNA for the CDR3: TGTGCCAGCAGTTCGGGACAGGGTGGATCACCCCTCCACTTT.

The rearrangement uses TRBV29-1 and TRBJ2-3; D not resolved. The CDR3 totals 14 residues. Trimming removed 8 bases at V and 0 bases at J, with 15 bases between. CDR1 and CDR2 (germline): SQVTM, ANQGSEA. DNA of the CDR3: TGCAGCACCACCTCTAGAGTCAGCACAGATACGCAGTATTTT. Translated, it gives CSTTSRVSTDTQYF.

The chain combines TRBV14 with TRBJ2-5; D possibly corresponds to TRBD2 (5 bases). The CDR3 consists of 16 residues. Per germline, CDR1 SGHDN and CDR2 FVKESK. Between the trimmed V and J ends, which lost 1 base and 0 bases, there was a span of 12 bases. The CDR3 region is CASSQVGLKYQETQYF. DNA for the CDR3: TGTGCCAGCAGCCAAGTCGGACTTAAGTACCAAGAGACCCAGTACTTC.